The 27 T cell receptor beta chains presented below share a single source sample, sequenced in a study of identical twins. TCRdb used MiXCR to reprocess the 5' RACE reads, holding one entry per CDR3 protein. The sample yields about 570,000 distinct CDR3 sequences, 9.5% to 10% seen once. These data were likewise used in another study, on yellow fever vaccine responses in identical twins.

Input material: PBMCs. All receptors come from a woman under 30 in good health.

The J gene is TRBJ2-1, the V gene TRBV27; 7 bases are shared with TRBD2. The V and J ends lost 6 bases and 4 bases, in that order; junction bases with no gene match: 12. Germline V gives CDR1 MNHEY, CDR2 SMNVEV (reference sequence). CDR3 size: 16 residues. DNA of the CDR3: TGTGCCAGCAGACCTAAATCTGGACTAGAATACAATGAGCAGTTCTTC. Translating it yields CASRPKSGLEYNEQFF.

In its sample, this clonotype was seen many times. The chain has TRBV3-1 and TRBJ2-1; TRBD2 agrees at 10 bases. This CDR3 is 15 amino acids long. After removal of 10 bases from V and 7 bases from J, the junction contained 13 bases not matched to a gene. Germline-derived CDR1 and CDR2 are LGHDT and YNNKEL (reference sequence). The CDR3 reads CATKRFGTSANEQFF. For the CDR3, the DNA is TGTGCCACAAAAAGGTTTGGGACTAGCGCAAATGAGCAGTTCTTC.

This clonotype was seen only a few times. V and J are TRBV5-6 and TRBJ2-3, with D possibly matching TRBD1 (7 bases). V was cut by 4 bases and J by 2 bases, with 14 bases left in between. The CDR3 length is 15 residues. The germline V gene encodes CDR1 SGHDT and CDR2 YYEEEE. CDR3 sequence (DNA): TGTGCCAGCAGCGGGGGGACAGCTTACACAGATACGCAGTATTTT. Translated: CASSGGTAYTDTQYF.

This clonotype was observed many times. The rearrangement uses TRBV20-1 and TRBJ2-7, with D maybe TRBD2 (6 bases). This CDR3 contains 15 residues. Germline-derived CDR1 and CDR2 are DFQATT and SNEGSKA (reference sequence). V lost 0 bases, J lost 3 bases, and 15 bases lay in between. Here the CDR3 reads CSARDSQISGYEQYF. CDR3 DNA: TGCAGTGCTAGAGATTCGCAGATTAGCGGCTACGAGCAGTACTTC.

The gene calls are TRBV11-1 and TRBJ2-3; TRBD1 agrees at 8 bases. V gave up 11 bases and J gave up 5 bases; unmatched junction bases: 24. CDR1 is SGHAT, CDR2 FQDESV, per germline (reference sequence). This CDR3 has 18 residues. The CDR3 region has the DNA TGTGCCCTCTGTTTCCCTCATGGACAGGGTCCCCGAGGAGATACGCAGTATTTT. It codes for CALCFPHGQGPRGDTQYF.

The rearrangement joins TRBV20-1 to TRBJ2-7; 9 positions agree with TRBD2. Germline-derived CDR1 and CDR2 are DFQATT and SNEGSKA (reference sequence). This CDR3 is 15 amino acids long. V shed 0 bases and J 3 bases; nucleotides not matched to a gene: 6. The CDR3 coding sequence is TGCAGTGCTAGAGATATACTAGCGGGCCACTACGAGCAGTACTTC. It yields the protein CSARDILAGHYEQYF.

This clonotype was counted only a few times. CDR3 protein: CASRKSTSYEQYF. In DNA, the CDR3 is TGTGCCAGCAGAAAGTCCACCTCCTACGAGCAGTACTTC. V usage is TRBV7-9 and J usage is TRBJ2-7; D call uncertain. Germline assignment: CDR1 SEHNR and CDR2 FQNEAQ (reference sequence). Trimming left V 6 bases short and J 0 bases short, with 9 bases between. CDR3 length: 13 amino acids.

This clonotype was detected ten times or more. The rearrangement uses TRBV7-3 and TRBJ1-1; D is undetermined. This CDR3 contains 14 residues. Germline loops: CDR1 SGHTA, CDR2 FQGTGA. The V gene lost 2 bases and the J gene lost 1 base, with 8 bases spanning the gap. The CDR3 sequence is CASSLYPGNTEAFF. CDR3 in DNA: TGTGCCAGCAGCTTATATCCCGGGAACACTGAAGCTTTCTTT.

The chain uses TRBV2 and TRBJ2-1, with D possibly TRBD2 on 6 matching bases. Germline CDR1 SNHLY, CDR2 FYNNEI. This CDR3 contains 15 residues. V gave up 4 bases and J gave up 5 bases, with 15 bases separating them. The CDR3 coding sequence is TGTGCCAGCAGTGTTATGGCGGGAATAAACAATGAGCAGTTCTTC. Protein product: CASSVMAGINNEQFF. Based on the CDR3 plus reference TRBV2 and TRBJ2-1, the full variable domain is EPEVTQTPSHQVTQMGQEVILRCVPISNHLYFYWYRQILGQKVEFLVSFYNNEISEKSEIFDDQFSVERPDGSNFTLKIRSTKLEDSAMYFCASSVMAGINNEQFFGPGTRLTVL.

This clonotype was recorded at least ten times. The V and J genes are TRBV5-5 and TRBJ2-5; TRBD1 aligns across 9 bases. Losses at the gene ends were 4 bases for V and 5 bases for J; bases not matched to a gene: 12. CDR1 SGHKS and CDR2 YYEKEE come from the germline V gene (reference sequence). The CDR3 consists of 16 residues. The CDR3 DNA follows: TGTGCCAGCAGCCCCAACCCGACAGGGGGAGGGGAGACCCAGTACTTC. It specifies CASSPNPTGGGETQYF.

The V and J genes are TRBV19 and TRBJ2-6; D might be TRBD1 (6 bases). The CDR3 is 13 amino acids. V was pared by 10 bases and J by 2 bases, with 9 bases between. Germline CDR1 and CDR2: LNHDA and SQIVND (reference sequence). CDR3 in amino acids: CATRGPGANVLTF. CDR3 bases: TGTGCCACCAGGGGCCCTGGGGCCAACGTCCTGACTTTC.

The sample holds many counts of this clonotype. The chain combines TRBV5-6 with TRBJ2-1, with D possibly matching TRBD2 (6 bases). Trimming took off 3 bases at V and 4 bases at J, with 20 bases between the two ends. The CDR3 sequence is 17 residues long. Germline assignment: CDR1 SGHDT and CDR2 YYEEEE. The CDR3 coding sequence is TGTGCCAGCAGCTCCGCTAGCGTGGCTAACTTATACAATGAGCAGTTCTTC. As protein: CASSSASVANLYNEQFF. The full variable domain, in which reference TRBV5-6 and TRBJ2-1 provide the parts outside the CDR3, is DAGVTQSPTHLIKTRGQQVTLRCSPKSGHDTVSWYQQALGQGPQFIFQYYEEEERQRGNFPDRFSGHQFPNYSSELNVNALLLGDSALYLCASSSASVANLYNEQFFGPGTRLTVL.

This clonotype was counted many times. The chain carries TRBV20-1 and TRBJ2-7; 7 bases match TRBD1. This CDR3 is 14 amino acids long. V dropped 5 bases and J dropped 2; count of bases not matched to a gene: 9. CDR1 and CDR2 from the germline V gene are DFQATT and SNEGSKA (reference sequence). The CDR3 region is CSAFPGQATYEQYF. The DNA of the CDR3 is TGCAGTGCTTTTCCCGGACAGGCAACCTACGAGCAGTACTTC.

The V gene is TRBV20-1, the J gene TRBJ2-3, with 8 bases aligning to TRBD2. This CDR3 comprises 15 residues. Germline-derived CDR1 and CDR2 are DFQATT and SNEGSKA (reference sequence). V gave up 2 bases and J gave up 2 bases; unmatched junction bases: 6. In DNA form, the CDR3 reads TGCAGTGCTAGATACCAAGCGGGGGCCACAGATACGCAGTATTTT. Its translation is CSARYQAGATDTQYF.

The V call is TRBV5-1, the J call TRBJ2-7; 11 bases fit TRBD1. J was trimmed by 4 bases and V by 5 bases; bases with no gene match: 11. The CDR3 is made up of 16 amino acids. Germline V gene data show CDR1 as SGHRS and CDR2 as YFSETQ. CDR3 residues: CASSSSRTGGRYEQYF. CDR3 DNA: TGCGCCAGCAGTTCCTCGAGGACAGGGGGCCGATACGAGCAGTACTTC.

This clonotype has a count of ten or more. This chain connects TRBV12-3 or TRBV12-4 to TRBJ2-3; 7 nucleotides match TRBD2. This CDR3 has 14 amino acids. V lost 1 base and J lost 3; bases outside the gene matches: 1. The CDR3 is CASSLGEGTDTQYF. The CDR3 coding sequence is TGTGCCAGCAGTTTAGGGGAGGGTACAGATACGCAGTATTTT.

This clonotype was recorded many times. The chain couples TRBV12-3 or TRBV12-4 to TRBJ2-7, with 13 bases lining up with TRBD2. The CDR3 is 17 amino acids. Losses at the gene ends were 0 bases for V and 6 bases for J; bases not matched to a gene: 8. The CDR3 is CASSLAASGLAGTEQYF. The CDR3 DNA reads as TGTGCCAGCAGTTTAGCGGCGTCGGGACTAGCGGGAACCGAGCAGTACTTC.

The V and J genes are TRBV23-1 and TRBJ2-7; 7 bases line up with TRBD1. TRBV23-1 is labeled an ORF, and its function is uncertain. This CDR3 region has 16 residues. Unmatched junction bases numbered 21, after V lost 9 bases and J lost 7 bases. The CDR3 DNA follows: TGCGCCAGGACCTTCGGGACAGATGGGTTTTGGTTTGAGCAGTACTTC. This translates into CARTFGTDGFWFEQYF.

V gene TRBV7-2 combines with J gene TRBJ2-3; 7 nucleotides align to TRBD1. Germline values: CDR1 SGHTA, CDR2 FQGNSA. The J segment lost 5 bases and the V segment lost 5 bases, leaving 16 bases of the junction unmatched. This CDR3 contains 17 residues. CDR3 DNA sequence: TGTGCCAGCAGCCCCCTGGTCCGGGACAGAAGAAGAGATACGCAGTATTTT. Its protein product is CASSPLVRDRRRDTQYF.

This clonotype came up many times. This chain links TRBV5-1 with TRBJ2-5; 7 positions match TRBD1. Germline V CDR1 and CDR2: SGHRS, YFSETQ. V dropped 2 bases and J dropped 4; count of bases not matched to a gene: 14. CDR3 length: 17 amino acids. The CDR3 loop reads CASSFSQGFQLRETQYF. The CDR3 DNA sequence: TGCGCCAGCAGCTTCTCACAGGGGTTTCAGCTTCGAGAGACCCAGTACTTC. Full variable domain (outside the CDR3, taken from reference TRBV5-1 and TRBJ2-5): KAGVTQTPRYLIKTRGQQVTLSCSPISGHRSVSWYQQTPGQGLQFLFEYFSETQRNKGNFPGRFSGRQFSNSRSEMNVSTLELGDSALYLCASSFSQGFQLRETQYFGPGTRLLVL.

This chain uses TRBV7-2 with TRBJ2-5; 9 bases map to TRBD1. V lost 5 bases, J lost 3 bases, and 10 bases stayed unmatched. The CDR3 covers 16 residues. The germline gives CDR1 SGHTA, CDR2 FQGNSA. The CDR3 sequence: CASSGWDREAKETQYF. The CDR3 nucleotides read TGTGCCAGCAGCGGCTGGGACAGGGAGGCGAAAGAGACCCAGTACTTC.

This clonotype was seen at least ten times. V and J are TRBV29-1 and TRBJ2-5; maybe TRBD1 (5 bases). The CDR3 covers 15 residues. With 1 base removed from V and 2 bases from J, the gap between germline ends came to 14 bases. Germline lookup yields CDR1 SQVTM and CDR2 ANQGSEA. CDR3 nucleotide sequence: TGCAGCGTTGAAGGGGGCTTTGAGGAGCAAGAGACCCAGTACTTC. Amino acids: CSVEGGFEEQETQYF.

This clonotype was detected many times. The CDR3 here is CATSREWGTDTQYF. As DNA, the CDR3 is TGTGCCACCTCCCGGGAGTGGGGCACAGATACGCAGTATTTT. The rearrangement joins TRBV28 to TRBJ2-3, with a weak D call TRBD2 (6 bases). V dropped 10 bases and J dropped 1 base, with 15 bases sitting between them. This CDR3 spans 14 amino acids. CDR1 MDHEN and CDR2 SYDVKM come from the germline V gene.

The V call is TRBV5-1, the J call TRBJ2-1; the match to TRBD2 covers 12 bases. V shed 4 bases, J shed 7 bases, and the junction held 15 bases outside the gene matches. The CDR3 loop spans 18 amino acids. Germline V gene data show CDR1 as SGHRS and CDR2 as YFSETQ. The DNA for the CDR3 is TGCGCCAGCAGCCCGCGGCGAGCTAGCGGGGGGGCAAGAAATGAGCAGTTCTTC. Residues: CASSPRRASGGARNEQFF.

This clonotype was counted a few times. V and J are TRBV20-1 and TRBJ2-3, with 8 nucleotides matching TRBD2. The length of the CDR3 is 13 residues. Trimming took 7 bases from V and 4 from J; bases not matched to a gene: 7. Germline-derived CDR1 and CDR2 are DFQATT and SNEGSKA (reference sequence). The CDR3 is CSVLREVADTQYF. In nucleotides, the CDR3 is TGCAGTGTCCTGCGGGAGGTGGCAGATACGCAGTATTTT.

This chain connects TRBV3-1 to TRBJ2-1; the D gene is possibly TRBD2 (6 bases). The CDR3 has 15 residues. Germline assignment: CDR1 LGHDT and CDR2 YNNKEL (reference sequence). V lost 0 bases to trimming and J lost 14 bases, with 20 bases between them. The CDR3 loop reads CASSQDLLASTHKFF. The CDR3 nucleotides read TGTGCCAGCAGCCAAGATCTGCTAGCGTCGACCCATAAGTTCTTC.

This clonotype was found a few times. This chain connects TRBV6-1 to TRBJ2-1; 9 bases are shared with TRBD2. CDR1 MNHNS and CDR2 SASEGT come from the germline V gene. V gave up 3 bases and J gave up 5 bases; unmatched junction bases: 5. The CDR3 runs 15 residues. CDR3 DNA: TGTGCCAGCAGTGACAGCGGGGGGATCGACAATGAGCAGTTCTTC. Its protein product is CASSDSGGIDNEQFF.